A selection of T cell receptor beta chains follows, all from one sample in a study of shared clonotypes between healthy human individuals. Measured with immunoSEQ multiplex PCR; TCRdb has only the in-frame clones, and not every one. The repertoire includes 2 million to 3 million clones, 93% of them detected once, and roughly 0.36% sits in the top ten. The sequenced sample consisted of naive CD4+ T cells from PBMCs. Receptors were obtained from a man aged 18 to 29 in good health. Some clones in this sample may be carry-over from other donors' samples. CDR3s include the opening cysteine and the closing phenylalanine or tryptophan. The D gene is left open where the match is weak. Clone size appears in some rows only: once, few, many, or a class for an expanded clone.

j_call d_call v_call clone_size cdr3_aa cdr3_nt
TRBJ2-5 TRBD1 TRBV28 . CASSSPRQGWFKTQYF TGTGCCAGCAGTTCCCCGCGACAGGGGTGGTTTAAGACCCAGTACTTC
TRBJ2-5 . TRBV7-2 . CASSPTLGTQYF TGTGCCAGCAGCCCGACTTTAGGGACCCAGTACTTC
TRBJ1-1 TRBD1 TRBV18 few CASSYGQGLRAFF TGTGCCAGCTCGTATGGACAGGGGCTGAGGGCTTTCTTT
TRBJ2-7 . TRBV7-2 . CASSLAGHHEGSYEQYF TGTGCCAGCAGCTTAGCGGGACACCACGAGGGGTCCTACGAGCAGTACTTC
TRBJ2-2 TRBD2 TRBV7-3 . CASSLFAGGRTGELFF TGTGCCAGCAGCTTATTTGCGGGAGGGCGGACCGGGGAGCTGTTTTTT
TRBJ2-5 TRBD1 TRBV19 . CASSIRGTGNQETQYF TGTGCCAGTAGTATCCGGGGGACAGGGAACCAAGAGACCCAGTACTTC
TRBJ2-2 TRBD2 TRBV7-9 . CASRTSGKDTGELFF TGTGCCAGCAGGACTAGCGGGAAAGACACCGGGGAGCTGTTTTTT
TRBJ2-2 TRBD1 TRBV5-1 . CASSTTGDTGELFF TGCGCCAGCAGCACAACAGGGGACACCGGGGAGCTGTTTTTT
TRBJ2-7 TRBD2 TRBV9 . CASSVNVAGGGEQYF TGTGCCAGCAGCGTGAACGTCGCGGGAGGGGGCGAGCAGTACTTC
TRBJ2-1 TRBD2 TRBV29-1 . CSVAGLAGGPKGWNEQFF TGCAGCGTCGCCGGACTAGCGGGAGGGCCTAAAGGGTGGAATGAGCAGTTCTTC
TRBJ2-1 TRBD2 TRBV10-1 . CASRDGAGASDEQFF TGCGCCAGCAGGGACGGAGCGGGAGCGAGTGATGAGCAGTTCTTC
TRBJ1-5 TRBD1 TRBV19 . CASLGQGNQPQHF TGTGCCAGTCTAGGACAGGGCAATCAGCCCCAGCATTTT
TRBJ2-5 . TRBV7-2 . CASSPAWTLQETQYF TGTGCCAGCAGCCCCGCCTGGACATTGCAAGAGACCCAGTACTTC
TRBJ2-5 TRBD2 TRBV5-1 . CASGKLAGVGETQYF TGCGCCAGCGGGAAACTAGCGGGAGTTGGGGAGACCCAGTACTTC
TRBJ2-6 . TRBV2 . CASSVSGIGANVLTF TGTGCCAGCAGTGTCTCAGGGATTGGGGCCAACGTCCTGACTTTC
TRBJ2-3 . TRBV11-2 . CASSLVRGNTQYF TGTGCCAGCAGCTTAGTTCGGGGGAATACGCAGTATTTT
TRBJ2-3 . TRBV7-9 . CASSLDWDTQYF TGTGCCAGCAGCTTAGACTGGGATACGCAGTATTTT